These 15 T cell receptor beta chains were sequenced from one sample in a study of T cells in Graves' hyperthyroidism and ophthalmopathy. Using RNA transcripts as the source, TCR beta CDR3 regions were amplified. TCR CDR3 underwent first-round RT-PCR with the HTBI primer set. TCRdb re-called the multiplex PCR reads with MiXCR, one entry per CDR3 protein. The repertoire includes 500,000 to 750,000 distinct CDR3 sequences, 15% to 19% of them detected once, and around 7.5% sits in the top ten. The sequenced sample was blood. All receptors derive from a woman in her thirties with Graves' hyperthyroidism.

V and J are TRBV6-1 and TRBJ1-4; possible D gene TRBD1, 5 bases. The V gene lost 6 bases and the J gene lost 1 base, with 12 bases spanning the gap. This CDR3 is 15 amino acids long. CDR1 and CDR2 (germline): MNHNS, SASEGT. CDR3 amino acids: CASRTLRGTNEKLFF. As DNA, the CDR3 is TGTGCCAGCAGAACCCTTAGGGGAACTAATGAAAAACTGTTTTTT.

At least ten counts were recorded for this clonotype. The CDR3 DNA follows: TGTGCCAGCAAGGAGTGGACAGGGGGGAACAATGAGCAGTTCTTC. Its translation: CASKEWTGGNNEQFF. The V gene is TRBV13, the J gene TRBJ2-1, with 10 bases lining up with TRBD1. The CDR3 totals 15 residues. Germline V gene sequence: CDR1 PRHDT, CDR2 FYEKMQ (reference sequence). J gave up 5 bases and V 7 bases, and 8 bases lay outside the gene matches. Using reference TRBV13 and TRBJ2-1 for the parts outside the CDR3, the full variable domain is AAGVIQSPRHLIKEKRETATLKCYPIPRHDTVYWYQQGPGQDPQFLISFYEKMQSDKGSIPDRFSAQQFSDYHSELNMSSLELGDSALYFCASKEWTGGNNEQFFGPGTRLTVL.

The chain couples TRBV28 to TRBJ2-6; TRBD1 might be the D (5 bases). Trimming took off 0 bases at V and 0 bases at J, with 12 bases between the two ends. CDR1 MDHEN and CDR2 SYDVKM come from the germline V gene. There are 18 residues in the CDR3. The CDR3 nucleotides are TGTGCCAGCAGTTTATGGCAGGGCAAGCTCTCTGGGGCCAACGTCCTGACTTTC. The encoded protein is CASSLWQGKLSGANVLTF.

V gene TRBV27 combines with J gene TRBJ1-5, with a tentative D call TRBD1 (6 bases). Germline V gene sequence: CDR1 MNHEY, CDR2 SMNVEV (reference sequence). CDR3 length equals 17 residues. Trimming pared 5 bases from V and 2 bases from J, leaving 19 bases between. The CDR3 sequence: CASSRTVGRKGNQPQHF. The CDR3 nucleotides are TGTGCCAGCAGTCGGACAGTGGGCCGCAAGGGCAATCAGCCCCAGCATTTT.

CDR3 sequence (DNA): TGTGCCGCATCGGCTCTGGGCAGTAGCAATCAGCCCCAGCATTTT. Its translation is CAASALGSSNQPQHF. The chain links TRBV6-1 to TRBJ1-5, with D unclear. Trimming pared 11 bases from V and 0 bases from J, leaving 17 bases between. The CDR3 runs to 15 residues. Per the germline V gene, CDR1 is MNHNS and CDR2 is SASEGT.

The rearrangement links TRBV5-1 to TRBJ1-5, with TRBD1 matching 7 bases. CDR1 is SGHRS and CDR2 is YFSETQ in the germline V gene. The CDR3 runs to 17 residues. The J segment lost 4 bases and the V segment lost 5 bases, leaving 15 bases of the junction unmatched. CDR3 DNA sequence: TGCGCCAGCAGGCCTGGGGTCGGGGACAGTGGGAATCAGCCCCAGCATTTT. It translates to CASRPGVGDSGNQPQHF. The whole variable domain, filled in from reference TRBV5-1 and TRBJ1-5, reads KAGVTQTPRYLIKTRGQQVTLSCSPISGHRSVSWYQQTPGQGLQFLFEYFSETQRNKGNFPGRFSGRQFSNSRSEMNVSTLELGDSALYLCASRPGVGDSGNQPQHFGDGTRLSIL.

This clonotype was seen ten or more times. This chain connects TRBV11-1 to TRBJ1-1; a possible D gene is TRBD1 (6 bases). The CDR3 is 17 amino acids. Germline V gene lookup returns CDR1 SGHAT and CDR2 FQDESV (reference sequence). Trimming stripped 6 bases from V and 0 bases from J, with 20 bases between. For the CDR3, the DNA is TGTGCCAGCAGGCCCCTACGCACAGGGCCCATGAACACTGAAGCTTTCTTT. Amino acid sequence: CASRPLRTGPMNTEAFF.

The chain carries TRBV6-2 or TRBV6-3 and TRBJ1-1; tentatively, D is TRBD1 (5 bases). Trimming left V 0 bases short and J 1 base short, with 9 bases between. The CDR3 contains 15 residues. Germline-derived CDR1 and CDR2 are MNHEY and SVGEGT. The CDR3 DNA follows: TGTGCCAGCAGTTACTCGGGGCACCAGAACACTGAAGCTTTCTTT. As protein: CASSYSGHQNTEAFF.

Ten or more counts support this clonotype. V gene TRBV20-1 combines with J gene TRBJ2-7, with D possibly being TRBD2 (6 bases). The germline CDR1 and CDR2 sequences are DFQATT and SNEGSKA (reference sequence). V was cut by 5 bases and J by 2 bases, with 19 bases left in between. This CDR3 is 15 amino acids long. The chain's CDR3 is CSAPPGTQGTYEQYF. The CDR3 DNA sequence: TGCAGTGCTCCCCCCGGGACTCAGGGAACCTACGAGCAGTACTTC.

This clonotype was seen a few times. The gene calls are TRBV15 and TRBJ1-2; 7 nucleotides line up with TRBD1. Germline CDR1 and CDR2: LNHNV and YYDKDF (reference sequence). The CDR3 contains 13 residues. V trimming: 5 bases; J trimming: 5 bases; junction bases outside the gene matches: 5. The CDR3: CATSLTGEYGYTF. The CDR3 DNA follows: TGTGCCACCAGCCTAACAGGGGAATATGGCTACACCTTC. Combining the CDR3 with reference TRBV15 and TRBJ1-2 gives the whole variable domain DAMVIQNPRYQVTQFGKPVTLSCSQTLNHNVMYWYQQKSSQAPKLLFHYYDKDFNNEADTPDNFQSRRPNTSFCFLDIRSPGLGDTAMYLCATSLTGEYGYTFGSGTRLTVV.

V usage is TRBV4-3 and J usage is TRBJ1-2; 8 bases map to TRBD1. CDR3 size: 17 residues. Germline CDR1 is LGHNA and CDR2 is YSLEER. V shed 0 bases, J shed 1 base, and the junction held 7 bases outside the gene matches. CDR3 sequence: CASSQEATGAYNYGYTF. CDR3 bases: TGCGCCAGCAGCCAAGAAGCGACAGGGGCTTATAACTATGGCTACACCTTC.

The J gene is TRBJ1-2, the V gene TRBV29-1, with 8 bases identical to TRBD1. The CDR3 is 15 amino acids. Per the germline V gene, CDR1 is SQVTM and CDR2 is ANQGSEA. The V segment lost 3 bases and the J segment 4 bases; nucleotides outside the gene matches: 10. DNA of the CDR3: TGCAGCGTTGATTTGGGACAGGCAAACGTCTATGGCTACACCTTC. The encoded protein is CSVDLGQANVYGYTF.

This clonotype was found many times. V gene TRBV11-2 combines with J gene TRBJ2-7; 10 bases are a match to TRBD2. Germline-derived CDR1 and CDR2 are SGHAT and FQNNGV. This CDR3 contains 14 residues. The trim removed 4 bases at V and 6 bases at J, leaving 6 bases unmatched. CDR3 amino acids: CASSSLAGVGEQYF. CDR3 nucleotides: TGTGCCAGCAGCTCGCTAGCGGGAGTGGGCGAGCAGTACTTC.

This chain joins TRBV27 and TRBJ2-7; D unclear. Germline V gene sequence: CDR1 MNHEY, CDR2 SMNVEV (reference sequence). V was shortened by 7 bases and J by 3 bases, with 13 bases between the two germline ends. This CDR3 contains 13 residues. The CDR3 nucleotides are TGTGCCAGCAAGCCGTTACAAGACTACGAGCAGTACTTC. Amino acids: CASKPLQDYEQYF.

At least ten counts were recorded for this clonotype. The V call is TRBV20-1, the J call TRBJ1-5; D call uncertain. The CDR3 sequence is 13 residues long. Germline V gene data show CDR1 as DFQATT and CDR2 as SNEGSKA (reference sequence). Trimming removed 2 bases at V and 2 bases at J, with 7 bases between. The CDR3 sequence: CSARLGGNQPQHF. CDR3 in DNA: TGCAGTGCTAGACTCGGAGGCAATCAGCCCCAGCATTTT.